A selection of T cell receptor beta chains follows, all from one sample in a study of neurological immune-mediated disorders. TCRdb passed the 5' RACE reads through MiXCR, listing each CDR3 protein once. Here the sample spans roughly 38,000 distinct CDR3 sequences, 2.5% being singletons. Material: PBMCs. Receptor source: a man younger than 45 with multiple sclerosis. Both conserved end residues are part of each CDR3. A D gene is named only where the DNA matches it firmly. Expanded clones get a size class; other rows say once, few or many, or leave the size out.

j_gene,abundance,v_gene,d_gene,CDR3aa,CDR3nt
TRBJ2-7,many,TRBV11-2,TRBD2,CASSRTSGKVEQYF,TGTGCCAGCAGCCGGACTAGCGGGAAGGTCGAGCAGTACTTC
TRBJ2-1,many,TRBV20-1,TRBD2,CSAKGLADHNEQFF,TGCAGTGCTAAAGGACTAGCGGATCACAATGAGCAGTTCTTC
TRBJ2-1,many,TRBV20-1,-,CSARQPRSSYNEQFF,TGCAGTGCTCGCCAACCAAGGAGCTCCTACAATGAGCAGTTCTTC
TRBJ2-3,many,TRBV7-3,-,CASSSGTFGDTQYF,TGTGCCAGCAGCAGTGGGACCTTCGGAGATACGCAGTATTTT
TRBJ2-4,few,TRBV19,-,CASTPRGEGNIQYF,TGTGCCAGTACCCCCAGGGGAGAGGGAAACATTCAGTACTTC
TRBJ1-3,many,TRBV18,-,CASSPQQGSGNTIYF,TGTGCCAGCTCACCACAACAGGGTTCTGGAAACACCATATATTTT
TRBJ2-7,many,TRBV7-2,TRBD2,CASSMTSGSYEQYF,TGTGCCAGCAGCATGACTAGCGGCTCCTACGAGCAGTACTTC
TRBJ1-1,many,TRBV10-3,-,CAISESRVGHTEAFF,TGTGCCATCAGTGAGTCGAGAGTGGGTCACACTGAAGCTTTCTTT
TRBJ2-3,many,TRBV20-1,-,CSALRSTDTQYF,TGCAGTGCCCTTCGATCCACAGATACGCAGTATTTT
TRBJ2-1,many,TRBV20-1,-,CSARDPEQARVNNEQFF,TGCAGTGCTAGAGATCCGGAACAGGCTCGTGTTAACAATGAGCAGTTCTTC
TRBJ1-6,-,TRBV20-1,TRBD1,CSAREGQEKIANNSTLNF,TGCAGTGCTAGAGAGGGACAGGAAAAAATTGCCAATAATTCAACCCTCAACTTT
TRBJ2-7,many,TRBV5-1,TRBD2,CASSLDGGLAGTYEQYF,TGCGCCAGCAGCTTGGACGGGGGACTAGCGGGAACCTACGAGCAGTACTTC
TRBJ2-5,many,TRBV5-1,TRBD1,CASSTGGVETQYF,TGCGCCAGCAGTACAGGGGGCGTAGAGACCCAGTACTTC
TRBJ2-5,many,TRBV7-9,-,CASSLRGETQYF,TGTGCCAGCAGCTTGCGCGGGGAGACCCAGTACTTC
TRBJ2-7,many,TRBV15,-,CATRGGGALSYEQYF,TGTGCCACCAGAGGAGGGGGCGCGTTATCCTACGAGCAGTACTTC
TRBJ1-1,many,TRBV20-1,-,CSARSGTRETEAFF,TGCAGTGCTCGATCCGGGACCCGGGAGACTGAAGCTTTCTTT
TRBJ2-6,many,TRBV7-9,TRBD1,CASKRGQGAFGANVLTF,TGTGCCAGCAAGCGGGGACAGGGGGCTTTCGGGGCCAACGTCCTGACTTTC
TRBJ1-2,many,TRBV7-2,-,CASSLEPGRRDTF,TGTGCCAGCAGCTTAGAACCAGGGAGGAGAGACACCTTC
TRBJ2-7,many,TRBV5-1,TRBD1,CASSLHPGQGVYEQYF,TGCGCCAGCAGCCTCCACCCGGGACAGGGAGTCTACGAGCAGTACTTC
TRBJ1-5,many,TRBV20-1,TRBD1,CSARDREGKTQNF,TGCAGTGCCCGTGACAGGGAGGGAAAGACCCAGAATTTT
TRBJ2-6,many,TRBV7-2,-,CASSLAGSFPGANVLTF,TGTGCCAGCAGCTTGGCAGGGTCCTTCCCTGGGGCCAACGTCCTGACTTTC
TRBJ1-2,many,TRBV20-1,-,CSARGGHRNYGYTF,TGCAGTGCTAGAGGGGGACATAGAAACTATGGCTACACCTTC
TRBJ2-1,many,TRBV29-1,-,CSVRPRSSYNEQFF,TGCAGCGTTCGACCAAGGAGCTCCTACAATGAGCAGTTCTTC
TRBJ2-1,many,TRBV4-3,TRBD2,CASSQGTSGRDEQFF,TGCGCCAGCAGCCAAGGGACTAGCGGGAGGGATGAGCAGTTCTTC
TRBJ2-5,many,TRBV3-1,-,CASSQSPSRSRETQYF,TGTGCCAGCAGCCAATCCCCTTCAAGGTCGCGGGAGACCCAGTACTTC
TRBJ2-3,many,TRBV7-2,-,CASSLVRGGTDTQYF,TGTGCCAGCAGCTTAGTTAGGGGGGGCACAGATACGCAGTATTTT
TRBJ1-3,many,TRBV18,-,CASSPQGNGGNTIYF,TGTGCCAGCTCACCACAAGGGAATGGAGGAAACACCATATATTTT
TRBJ2-1,many,TRBV20-1,TRBD2,CSARDAREVSYNEQFF,TGCAGTGCTAGAGATGCGCGGGAGGTTTCCTACAATGAGCAGTTCTTC
TRBJ1-2,many,TRBV7-2,TRBD1,CASNPSTGHYGYTF,TGTGCCAGCAACCCCTCGACAGGGCACTATGGCTACACCTTC
TRBJ1-2,many,TRBV5-1,-,CASSPAQTLYGYTF,TGCGCCAGCAGCCCAGCACAGACCCTCTATGGCTACACCTTC
TRBJ1-1,many,TRBV6-4,-,CASSDGGYTEAFF,TGTGCCAGCAGTGATGGAGGGTACACTGAAGCTTTCTTT
TRBJ2-2,many,TRBV7-2,-,CASSYTTGELFF,TGTGCCAGCAGCTACACTACCGGGGAGCTGTTTTTT
TRBJ1-1,-,TRBV19,-,CASRAGGSRNTEAFF,TGTGCCAGTCGGGCCGGGGGAAGTAGGAACACTGAAGCTTTCTTT
TRBJ1-5,many,TRBV10-3,-,CAISESNRGSQPQHF,TGTGCCATCAGTGAGTCTAATCGAGGAAGTCAGCCCCAGCATTTT
TRBJ2-3,many,TRBV10-3,-,CAISEGSGSTDTQYF,TGTGCCATCAGTGAAGGCTCTGGCAGCACAGATACGCAGTATTTT
TRBJ2-7,many,TRBV15,TRBD2,CATSRDLGLADETGEQYF,TGTGCCACCAGCAGAGATCTGGGACTAGCGGATGAGACTGGCGAGCAGTACTTC
TRBJ2-2,many,TRBV7-2,TRBD2,CASSAQLAGGLLGTGELFF,TGTGCCAGCAGCGCGCAACTAGCGGGAGGGCTCCTTGGCACCGGGGAGCTGTTTTTT
TRBJ2-1,many,TRBV12-3/TRBV12-4,TRBD2,CASSFGGLAGGIDEQFF,TGTGCCAGCAGTTTTGGGGGGTTGGCGGGGGGCATCGATGAGCAGTTCTTC
TRBJ2-1,many,TRBV5-5,-,CASSLVAGHAGNEQFF,TGTGCCAGCAGCTTGGTTGCGGGACATGCTGGGAATGAGCAGTTCTTC
TRBJ2-3,few,TRBV20-1,TRBD2,CSAPPGRGGSDTQYF,TGCAGTGCTCCTCCGGGGCGGGGGGGCTCAGATACGCAGTATTTT